This TCR beta chain was captured in a study of metastatic and nonmetastatic thyroid tumors. Overall study: Across peripheral blood and tumor or nodule tissue samples taken from malignant and benign thyroid patients, the repertoires were compared with one another. General study findings and limits: It was reportedly found that TCR beta diversity was significantly higher in malignant thyroid tumors than in benign nodules, a difference seen in both blood and tumor samples.

This clone was seen many times. Its matching antigen is unknown. Original handling: Clinicopathological groups supplied CDR3 differences that were used to build a distant-metastasis classifier for papillary thyroid cancer. TCRdb re-called clones via MiXCR from the PCR reads. Clone size and V and J calls follow TCRdb, not the original study. Among approximately 82,000 clones listed, under 15% were seen once. Germline V gene lookup returns CDR1 SGHVS and CDR2 FQNEAQ. Trimming pared 1 base from V and 3 bases from J, leaving 10 bases between. The CDR3 covers 14 residues. Every patient was untreated before thyroid surgery.

This TCR was recovered from a female donor with papillary thyroid cancer or a benign thyroid nodule (not recorded which). Some clones in this sample may be carry-over from other donors' samples. The specimen sequenced was tumor tissue. The V call is TRBV7-8, the J call TRBJ2-7; tentatively, D is TRBD2 (5 bases). DNA of the CDR3: TGTGCCAGCAGCTTAGTCGAGGGCAGCTACGAGCAGTACTTC. Its translation: CASSLVEGSYEQYF.